Below, 24 T cell receptor delta chains from the same sample are listed, as sequenced in a study of delta chains in infants with herpesvirus infections. Gamma-chain- and delta-chain-specific primers converted PBMC RNA into TCR cDNA. TCRdb fed the RT-PCR reads into CATT to redo clone calling. Of 500 to 650 delta-chain clones in the sample, approximately 37% are singletons; the top ten hold approximately 17%. The sequencing here drew on peripheral blood, taken at time point 2 of longitudinal follow-up. These receptors were taken from a human donor who was a Ugandan infant, either HIV-exposed or HIV-unexposed (not recorded which).

Sample share makes this clone medium-sized. The V gene is TRDV1, the J gene TRDJ1, with 10 bases identical to TRDD3. The CDR3 loop spans 26 amino acids. Germline V gene lookup returns CDR1 TSWWSYY and CDR2 QGS. V was pared by 0 bases and J by 0 bases, with 31 bases of the junction left unmatched. CDR3 amino acids: CALGELGSYSNYWGMALLKYTDKLIF. DNA of the CDR3: TGTGCTCTTGGGGAACTTGGGAGTTATTCGAACTACTGGGGGATGGCTCTTCTCAAGTACACCGATAAACTCATCTTT.

As for this clone: Possible read error: a much larger clone is one base away. This chain connects TRDV1 to TRDJ1, with a tentative D call TRDD3 (5 bases). Trimming cost V 1 base and J 4 bases, with 13 bases left between them. Germline V lookup: CDR1 TSWWSYY, CDR2 QGS. This CDR3 spans 15 amino acids. CDR3: CALGEPLRGRDKLIF. Written as DNA, the CDR3 is TGTGCTCTTGGGGAACCCCTCCGGGGACGCGATAAACTCATCTTT.

Note on this clone: It differs at one base from a far larger clone, so likely a read error. The chain uses TRDV1 and TRDJ1; tentatively, D is TRDD3 (5 bases). The CDR3 has 15 amino acids. Germline loops: CDR1 TSWWSYY, CDR2 QGS. The ends were cut back, 0 bases at V and 12 bases at J, with 20 bases in the middle. The CDR3 sequence: CALGELSSSSKGVIF. The DNA for the CDR3 is TGTGCTCTTGGGGAACTGTCCTCTTCGAGTAAGGGGGTCATCTTT.

A remark on this clone: Since a far larger clone is one base different, this is likely a read error. The chain carries TRDV2 and TRDJ2; D may be TRDD3 (5 bases). The CDR3 is 15 residues long. Trimming took off 0 bases at V and 3 bases at J, with 10 bases between the two ends. Germline-derived CDR1 and CDR2 are GEAIGNYY and EKD. The CDR3 DNA is TGTGCCTGTGACACCCTAGGGGGGGTGACAGCACAACTCTTCTTT. Amino acid sequence: CACDTLGGVTAQLFF.

Concerning this clone itself: Only one base separates this from a far larger clonotype, so it likely reflects a read error. The sample has other DNA sequences that encode this CDR3 too. The chain has TRDV3 and TRDJ1; no definite D call. The CDR3 totals 10 residues. Germline V gives CDR1 TVYSNPD, CDR2 GDNSRS (reference sequence). The CDR3: CAFSADKLIF. CDR3 DNA sequence: TGTGCATTTTCGGCGGATAAACTCATCTTT.

This clone is labeled large. The CDR3 DNA reads as TGTGCTCTTGGGGAGTCTGGGGGTCCCGGTCGTTACACCGATAAACTCATCTTT. Translated, it gives CALGESGGPGRYTDKLIF. V gene TRDV1 combines with J gene TRDJ1; 7 nucleotides align to TRDD3. The J segment lost 0 bases and the V segment lost 3 bases, leaving 13 bases of the junction unmatched. Looked up from germline, CDR1 is TSWWSYY and CDR2 is QGS. The CDR3 is made up of 18 amino acids.

Only a few counts were recorded for this clone. Just one base apart from a much larger clone, this may be a read error. This chain uses TRDV1 with TRDJ1; 7 nucleotides align to TRDD2. The CDR3 loop spans 19 amino acids. V shed 4 bases and J 4 bases; nucleotides not matched to a gene: 21. Looked up from germline, CDR1 is TSWWSYY and CDR2 is QGS. The CDR3 nucleotides are TGTGCTCTTGGGGCACTCGCCTTCCTCGGCCATCCGGGTAGCGATAAACTCATCTTT. Protein: CALGALAFLGHPGSDKLIF.

Regarding this clone: A single base is all that separates this from a far larger clone, so a read error is likely. V is TRDV1 and J is TRDJ1, with TRDD3 matching 10 bases. CDR3 length: 20 amino acids. V trimming: 0 bases; J trimming: 8 bases; junction bases outside the gene matches: 21. Germline-derived CDR1 and CDR2 are TSWWSYY and QGS. CDR3 residues: CALGELELRTGGLRWGKLIF. The DNA of the CDR3 is TGTGCTCTTGGGGAACTAGAACTTCGTACTGGGGGATTGCGTTGGGGAAAACTCATCTTT.

V and J are TRDV1 and TRDJ1; D unclear. This CDR3 contains 20 residues. Germline CDR1 and CDR2: TSWWSYY and QGS. Trimming removed 5 bases at V and 0 bases at J, with 28 bases between. Here the CDR3 DNA reads TGTGCTCTTGGGCTCAATAAGTACGCGCGAGGTCTCTCGTACACCGATAAACTCATCTTT. It specifies CALGLNKYARGLSYTDKLIF.

By its share, this clone is large. CDR3 sequence (DNA): TGTGCCTTCCTTTCCTGGGGGATACACCCTCCGTACACCGATAAACTCATCTTT. Translated, it gives CAFLSWGIHPPYTDKLIF. The chain employs TRDV3 and TRDJ1; 11 nucleotides agree with TRDD3. The V gene's germline CDR1 is TVYSNPD and CDR2 GDNSRS (reference sequence). The CDR3 is 18 amino acids. V shed 3 bases, J shed 0 bases, and the junction held 15 bases outside the gene matches.

This clone is labeled large. CDR3 sequence: CAYRSAPLYSYGDPNTDKLIF. For the CDR3, the DNA is TGTGCTTATAGGAGCGCACCCCTCTATTCCTACGGGGACCCAAACACCGATAAACTCATCTTT. The rearrangement uses TRAV38-2/DV8 and TRDJ1; 7 nucleotides line up with TRDD2. Germline assignment: CDR1 TSESDYY and CDR2 QEAYKQQN. The CDR3 sequence is 21 residues long. The V and J ends lost 0 bases and 0 bases, in that order; junction bases with no gene match: 20.

Worth noting for this clone: This sequence is one base from a far larger clone and is likely a read error. Additional DNA sequences in this sample encode the identical CDR3. V and J are TRDV1 and TRDJ1; 9 bases map to TRDD2. Trimming cost V 1 base and J 3 bases; bases outside gene matches: 18. CDR1 is TSWWSYY and CDR2 is QGS in the germline V gene. The CDR3 sequence is 20 residues long. CDR3 sequence (DNA): TGTGCTCTTGGGGAACCCTGGCCTTCCTACGCCTCTGGGGGCCCCGATAAACTCATCTTT. The encoded protein is CALGEPWPSYASGGPDKLIF.

Sample share makes this clone large (0.1 to 1%). This CDR3 is also generated by other DNA sequences in the sample. The chain employs TRDV1 and TRDJ4; 7 bases are shared with TRDD2. V gave up 0 bases and J gave up 0 bases; unmatched junction bases: 10. CDR3 length: 17 residues. Germline CDR1 TSWWSYY, CDR2 QGS. The CDR3 DNA is TGTGCTCTTGGGGAACTTTGTGTTTCCTACGTACCCAGACCCCTGATCTTT. This sequence encodes CALGELCVSYVPRPLIF.

Comment on this clone: This sequence is one base from a far larger clone and is likely a read error. The chain joins TRAV38-2/DV8 to TRDJ1; no reliable D call. CDR3 length: 19 residues. V lost 2 bases and J 0 bases, leaving 23 bases between the germline ends. Germline-derived CDR1 and CDR2 are TSESDYY and QEAYKQQN. The DNA of the CDR3 is TGTGCTTATAGGAGGGCGGGCCCACGTCGCCCCACGTACACCGATAAACTCATCTTT. Protein product: CAYRRAGPRRPTYTDKLIF.

Points on this clone: TCRdb assigns this DNA the protein of a much larger clone, which departs from its translation at residue 3; this likely reflects a read error, and the protein shown comes from translating the DNA. The chain is built from TRDV1 and TRDJ2; TRDD3 aligns across 13 bases. The CDR3 loop spans 21 amino acids. Per germline, CDR1 TSWWSYY and CDR2 QGS. The CDR3 here is CAFGVLSYASSLGDTAAQLFF. In nucleotides, the CDR3 is TGTGCTTTTGGAGTGCTTTCCTACGCCTCCTCACTGGGGGATACGGCAGCACAACTCTTCTTT.

This clone was detected only a few times. The chain joins TRDV1 to TRDJ1; 13 nucleotides line up with TRDD3. V gave up 1 base and J gave up 2 bases; unmatched junction bases: 22. The CDR3 totals 23 residues. Germline CDR1 and CDR2: TSWWSYY and QGS. The CDR3 nucleotides are TGTGCTCTTGGGGAACGTCCTAGGACCCCCCCACTTACTGGGGGATACGAAACCGATAAACTCATCTTT. Amino acid sequence: CALGERPRTPPLTGGYETDKLIF.

Regarding this clone: This sequence is one base from a far larger clone and is likely a read error. The chain carries TRAV38-2/DV8 and TRDJ1; D remains ambiguous. CDR1 TSESDYY and CDR2 QEAYKQQN come from the germline V gene. The CDR3 runs 19 residues. In DNA, the CDR3 is TGTGCTTATAGGAGCGCGGGCCCACGTCGCCCCACGTACACCAATAAACTCATCTTT. Amino acids: CAYRSAGPRRPTYTNKLIF.

The table lists this clone with a few counts. The V gene is TRDV1, the J gene TRDJ1, with 10 bases lining up with TRDD3. The J segment lost 0 bases and the V segment lost 8 bases, leaving 21 bases of the junction unmatched. Germline V gene data show CDR1 as TSWWSYY and CDR2 as QGS. The CDR3 is made up of 20 amino acids. CDR3 in DNA: TGTGCTCTTCCCATTTCCCCCATACTGGGGGATGGGGTGGACACCGATAAACTCATCTTT. This codes for CALPISPILGDGVDTDKLIF.

V and J are TRDV1 and TRDJ1; 9 positions agree with TRDD3. The junction had 20 bases not matched to a gene; V was cut back by 0 bases and J by 0 bases. Germline CDR1 and CDR2: TSWWSYY and QGS. The CDR3 consists of 22 residues. Here the CDR3 DNA reads TGTGCTCTTGGGGAACTTATCCTACAATTGGAGGGGGGATACCGGTACACCGATAAACTCATCTTT. It yields the protein CALGELILQLEGGYRYTDKLIF.

This clone was seen a few times. Since a much larger clone is just one base distant, this may be a read error. The rearrangement links TRAV38-2/DV8 to TRDJ1, with D tentatively TRDD3 (10 bases). Trimming left V 10 bases short and J 4 bases short, with 32 bases between. Germline CDR1 and CDR2: TSESDYY and QEAYKQQN. The CDR3 extends over 18 amino acids. The CDR3 bases are TGTGCTGCCATACCTTCCTACGGGGGGATACGGACCGTCGATAAACTCATCTTT. It yields the protein CAAIPSYGGIRTVDKLIF.

As regards this clone: It differs at one base from a far larger clone, so likely a read error. This sequence joins TRDV2 and TRDJ3; 11 bases map to TRDD3. The J segment lost 0 bases and the V segment lost 2 bases, leaving 5 bases of the junction unmatched. This CDR3 has 19 residues. Germline-derived CDR1 and CDR2 are GEAIGNYY and EKD. CDR3 sequence: CACDKVLGDNSWDTRQMFF. CDR3 coding DNA: TGTGCCTGTGACAAAGTACTGGGGGATAACTCCTGGGACACCCGACAGATGTTTTTC.

By share, this clone counts as large. V is TRDV2 and J is TRDJ1; 13 nucleotides align to TRDD3. The CDR3 contains 18 residues. V trimming: 3 bases; J trimming: 1 base; junction bases outside the gene matches: 10. The V gene's germline CDR1 is GEAIGNYY and CDR2 EKD. CDR3: CACDSLLGDTPITDKLIF. CDR3 DNA: TGTGCCTGTGACTCCCTACTGGGGGATACGCCCATCACCGATAAACTCATCTTT.

For this clone: A far larger clone is one base from this, pointing to a likely read error. V and J are TRDV1 and TRDJ1; TRDD3 agrees at 9 bases. Germline CDR1 TSWWSYY, CDR2 QGS. V lost 3 bases and J lost 10; bases outside the gene matches: 18. The CDR3 is 17 residues long. The CDR3 here is CALGEGDTPGFRETLIF. The CDR3 DNA reads TGTGCTCTTGGGGAGGGGGATACACCTGGGTTCCGGGAGACACTCATCTTT.

By frequency in the sample, this clone is large. The rearrangement links TRDV3 to TRDJ1; D is ambiguous. The CDR3 is 17 amino acids. Germline CDR1 reads TVYSNPD; CDR2 reads GDNSRS (reference sequence). Trimming removed 4 bases from V and 0 bases from J, with 24 bases in between. Here the CDR3 DNA reads TGTGCCTCTATAAACCCGCCCCCGCACCTGTACACCGATAAACTCATCTTT. Translation gives CASINPPPHLYTDKLIF.